The T cell receptor beta chain under discussion was sequenced for a study of CD8+CD57+ T cells in acquired aplastic anemia. CDR3 length: 15 residues. In germline, CDR1 is SGHNT, CDR2 YENEEA. V lost 3 bases and J lost 4; bases outside the gene matches: 9. Findings and limits, study-wide: The same twenty-nine CD8+ CDR3 sequences occurred in patients and in controls. Significance was not reached for CD8+ Simpson's diversity between patients and controls.

Profiling that covered TCR beta VDJ and CDR3 relied on genomic DNA as its template. From the reads, TCRdb called clonotypes with MiXCR, one entry per CDR3 protein. The table lists 150,000 or so distinct CDR3 sequences, around 60% of them singletons, with 45% to 55% in the top ten. As concerns this clonotype: Antigen: not known.

Sequencing was carried out using sorted CD4+, CD8+, or CD8+CD57+ T cells (not recorded which) from PBMCs. This chain uses TRBV11-3 with TRBJ2-7; 7 bases are shared with TRBD2. This sequence was found in a human donor in good health. The CDR3 region has the DNA TGTGCCAGCAGCTTGGGTCGGGCTAGCGGATACGAGCAGTACTTC. Translation: CASSLGRASGYEQYF.